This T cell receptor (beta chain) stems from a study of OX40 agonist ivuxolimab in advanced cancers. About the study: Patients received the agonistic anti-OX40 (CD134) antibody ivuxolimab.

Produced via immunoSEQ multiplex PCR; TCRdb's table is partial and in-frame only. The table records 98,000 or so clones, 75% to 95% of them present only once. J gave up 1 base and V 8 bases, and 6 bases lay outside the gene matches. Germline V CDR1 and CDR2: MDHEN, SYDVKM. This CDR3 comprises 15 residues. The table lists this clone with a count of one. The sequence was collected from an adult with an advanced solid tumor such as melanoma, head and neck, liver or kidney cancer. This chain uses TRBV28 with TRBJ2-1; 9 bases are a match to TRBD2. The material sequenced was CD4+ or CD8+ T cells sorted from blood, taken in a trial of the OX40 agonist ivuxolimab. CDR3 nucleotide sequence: TGTGCCAGCGGATTAGCGGGAGAGTCCTACAATGAGCAGTTCTTC. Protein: CASGLAGESYNEQFF. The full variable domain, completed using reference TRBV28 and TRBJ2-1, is DVKVTQSSRYLVKRTGEKVFLECVQDMDHENMFWYRQDPGLGLRLIYFSYDVKMKEKGDIPEGYSVSREKKERFSLILESASTNQTSMYLCASGLAGESYNEQFFGPGTRLTVL.